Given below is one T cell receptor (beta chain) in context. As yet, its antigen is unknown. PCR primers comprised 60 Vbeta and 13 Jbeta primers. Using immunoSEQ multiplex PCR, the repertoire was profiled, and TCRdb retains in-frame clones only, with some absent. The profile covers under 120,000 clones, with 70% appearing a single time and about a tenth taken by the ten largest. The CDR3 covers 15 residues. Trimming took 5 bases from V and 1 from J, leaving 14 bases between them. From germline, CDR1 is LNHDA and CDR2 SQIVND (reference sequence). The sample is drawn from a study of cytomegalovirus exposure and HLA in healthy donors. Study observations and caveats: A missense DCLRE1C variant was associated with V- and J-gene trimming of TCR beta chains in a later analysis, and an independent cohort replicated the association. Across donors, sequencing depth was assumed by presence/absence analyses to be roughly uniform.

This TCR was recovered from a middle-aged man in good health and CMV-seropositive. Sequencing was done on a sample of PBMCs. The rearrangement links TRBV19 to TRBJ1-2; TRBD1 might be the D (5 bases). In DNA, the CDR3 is TGTGCCAGTAGTGAAGGGACTTCCGTTAACTATGGCTACACCTTC. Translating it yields CASSEGTSVNYGYTF.